This T cell receptor (beta chain) was obtained from a study of blood T cell repertoires in COVID-19. Study-wide background: Sites in the United States, Italy and Spain provided acute and convalescent COVID-19 samples. PBMCs, B-cell-depleted T cells, or T cells were the source of the cDNA or gDNA that made up the material.

CDR1 and CDR2 (germline): SNHLY, FYNNEI. This CDR3 comprises 14 residues. Authors' processing steps: Amplification of reference gene primers was used by the study to estimate nucleated cell counts. Measured with immunoSEQ multiplex PCR; TCRdb has only the in-frame clones, and not every one. From that table come the V and J calls and clone size; the DNA was used to work out D and trimming. The data show a few hundred thousand clones, 70% to 90% seen once. The chain has TRBV2 and TRBJ1-6; TRBD1 agrees at 11 bases. The sequence came from a woman aged 45-65 years with acute or convalescent COVID-19. Material: peripheral blood. The CDR3 reads CVTGTGGYNSPLHF. The DNA of the CDR3 is TGTGTCACCGGGACAGGGGGATATAATTCACCCCTCCACTTT.